What follows are 14 T cell receptor beta chains derived from one specimen sequenced in a study of blood T cell repertoires in COVID-19 (TCRdb year 2020). Library prep was done by the immunoSEQ multiplex PCR assay. The immuneACCESS repertoire file appears here via TCRdb, limited to in-frame rearrangements. These files lack a portion of the clones; in checked studies, under half of the deficit traces to unresolved V genes, and the cause of the others is not known. This sample is represented by approximately 160,000 clones; under 90% of them were singletons. The top ten clonotypes cover approximately 7.3% of the sample. Sequenced input: PBMCs or T cells enriched from blood (not recorded which). These receptors all stem from a man aged 50-60 years who had recovered from COVID-19.

This clone occurred a few times. The rearrangement links TRBV4-1 to TRBJ1-2, with D tentatively TRBD1 (5 bases). The CDR3 contains 13 residues. CDR1 MGHRA and CDR2 YSYEKL come from the germline V gene. Trimming left V 0 bases short and J 6 bases short, with 8 bases between. The CDR3 region is CASSQDRGDGYTF. The CDR3 nucleotides read TGCGCCAGCAGCCAAGATCGGGGGGATGGCTACACCTTC.

CDR3 sequence (DNA): TGTGCCTGGAGTGTCTTGATATGGGGGCGAGAGACCCAGTACTTC. Translating gives CAWSVLIWGRETQYF. The chain employs TRBV30 and TRBJ2-5; D is possibly TRBD1 (6 bases). V lost 0 bases and J 4 bases, leaving 15 bases between the germline ends. This CDR3 contains 15 residues. The germline gives CDR1 GTSNPN, CDR2 SVGIG (reference sequence).

V is TRBV5-5 and J is TRBJ2-7; TRBD1 might be the D (5 bases). The germline V gene has CDR1 SGHKS and CDR2 YYEKEE (reference sequence). This CDR3 is 14 amino acids long. Trimming took off 1 base at V and 5 bases at J, with 13 bases between the two ends. CDR3 in DNA: TGTGCCAGCAGCTTGCAGGGTTCTCGTGACGAGCAGTACTTC. Translation gives CASSLQGSRDEQYF.

The V and J genes are TRBV7-2 and TRBJ1-3, with D possibly being TRBD1 (5 bases). The CDR3 sequence is 16 residues long. Per germline, CDR1 SGHTA and CDR2 FQGNSA. V was pared by 1 base and J by 1 base, with 11 bases between. CDR3 sequence: CASSLGGGLSGNTIYF. The CDR3 DNA reads TGTGCCAGCAGCTTAGGCGGGGGTTTATCTGGAAACACCATATATTTT.

The chain employs TRBV5-5 and TRBJ2-2; D is possibly TRBD2 (5 bases). The germline V and J ends were trimmed by 3 bases and 0 bases, with 12 bases remaining between them. Germline CDR1 is SGHKS and CDR2 is YYEKEE (reference sequence). CDR3 length: 16 amino acids. The chain's CDR3 is CASSWTWQPNTGELFF. In DNA, the CDR3 is TGTGCCAGCAGCTGGACTTGGCAGCCGAACACCGGGGAGCTGTTTTTT.

This chain connects TRBV19 to TRBJ1-1; 8 positions match TRBD1. CDR1 LNHDA and CDR2 SQIVND come from the germline V gene (reference sequence). This CDR3 is built from 14 residues. With 7 bases clipped from V and 4 bases from J, the junction kept 8 bases outside the gene matches. This chain's CDR3 is CASKPGQGITEAFF. The CDR3 bases are TGTGCCAGTAAGCCAGGACAGGGAATCACTGAAGCTTTCTTT. Looking up the rest from reference TRBV19 and TRBJ1-1 gives the full variable domain: DGGITQSPKYLFRKEGQNVTLSCEQNLNHDAMYWYRQDPGQGLRLIYYSQIVNDFQKGDIAEGYSVSREKKESFPLTVTSAQKNPTAFYLCASKPGQGITEAFFGQGTRLTVV.

The rearrangement uses TRBV9 and TRBJ2-5; TRBD2 matches at 7 bases. Germline V CDR1 and CDR2: SGDLS, YYNGEE. This CDR3 has 17 residues. J lost 3 bases, V lost 0 bases, and 11 bases had no gene match. This CDR3 is CASSVAGGAGREETQYF. CDR3 nucleotide sequence: TGTGCCAGCAGCGTAGCGGGGGGTGCGGGCCGGGAAGAGACCCAGTACTTC.

The rearrangement uses TRBV3-1 (or the pseudogene TRBV3-2) and TRBJ2-4, with 12 bases that match TRBD2. The CDR3 has 17 residues. Germline trimming cut 2 bases from V and 1 base from J; bases unmatched to any gene: 3. Germline CDR1 LGHDT, CDR2 YNNKEL (reference sequence). DNA of the CDR3: TGTGCCAGCAGCCAACTAGCGGGGGGGCCGGCCAAAAACATTCAGTACTTC. This translates into CASSQLAGGPAKNIQYF.

CDR3 DNA sequence: TGTGCCAGCAGCCAAGGGGTCTACGAGCAGTACTTC. The encoded protein is CASSQGVYEQYF. This chain links TRBV11-2 with TRBJ2-7, with D maybe TRBD1 (5 bases). Trimming took off 5 bases at V and 3 bases at J, with 8 bases between the two ends. Looked up from germline, CDR1 is SGHAT and CDR2 is FQNNGV. This CDR3 comprises 12 residues. Using reference TRBV11-2 and TRBJ2-7 for the parts outside the CDR3, the full variable domain is EAGVAQSPRYKIIEKRQSVAFWCNPISGHATLYWYQQILGQGPKLLIQFQNNGVVDDSQLPKDRFSAERLKGVDSTLKIQPAKLEDSAVYLCASSQGVYEQYFGPGTRLTVT.

The chain is built from TRBV12-3 or TRBV12-4 and TRBJ1-1; 8 bases are a match to TRBD1. The CDR3 contains 13 residues. The V and J ends lost 10 bases and 3 bases, in that order; junction bases with no gene match: 7. The CDR3 DNA reads as TGTGCCACCGGACAGGGTTCATACACTGAAGCTTTCTTT. Its translation is CATGQGSYTEAFF.

The V call is TRBV7-2, the J call TRBJ2-5; TRBD2 might be the D (5 bases). The CDR3 totals 16 residues. Germline V gives CDR1 SGHTA, CDR2 FQGNSA. Trimming left V 4 bases short and J 4 bases short, with 19 bases between. CDR3 protein: CASSSERLLGLETQYF. CDR3 DNA: TGTGCCAGCAGCTCCGAGAGACTACTAGGGCTAGAGACCCAGTACTTC.

This sequence joins TRBV2 and TRBJ1-2, with TRBD1 identical over 9 bases. V shed 4 bases and J 2 bases; nucleotides not matched to a gene: 2. The CDR3 spans 14 residues. The germline V gene encodes CDR1 SNHLY and CDR2 FYNNEI. The CDR3 DNA reads TGTGCCAGCAGTGGACAGGGGGTAAACTATGGCTACACCTTC. It specifies CASSGQGVNYGYTF.

The V and J genes are TRBV7-9 and TRBJ2-5, with 8 bases lining up with TRBD1. The CDR3 is 14 amino acids. The V and J ends lost 5 bases and 5 bases, in that order; junction bases with no gene match: 7. Germline V gene lookup returns CDR1 SEHNR and CDR2 FQNEAQ (reference sequence). The CDR3 spells CASSVSGGRETQYF. The DNA of the CDR3 is TGTGCCAGCAGCGTTTCAGGGGGCCGGGAGACCCAGTACTTC. The variable domain in full, with the rest retrieved from reference TRBV7-9 and TRBJ2-5, is DTGVSQNPRHKITKRGQNVTFRCDPISEHNRLYWYRQTLGQGPEFLTYFQNEAQLEKSRLLSDRFSAERPKGSFSTLEIQRTEQGDSAMYLCASSVSGGRETQYFGPGTRLLVL.

Note on this clone: Relative to the germline gene, one junction end is altered; a read error may explain this. This rearrangement joins TRBV7-2 to TRBJ2-7; 14 nucleotides line up with TRBD2. The CDR3 runs to 19 residues. Germline CDR1 SGHTA, CDR2 FQGNSA. The CDR3 loop reads CASSLGFGTSGGRSYEQYF. CDR3 nucleotide sequence: TGTGCCAGCAGTTTAGGGTTTGGGACTAGCGGGGGTCGCTCCTACGAGCAGTACTTC. Based on the CDR3 plus reference TRBV7-2 and TRBJ2-7, the full variable domain is GAGVSQSPSNKVTEKGKDVELRCDPISGHTALYWYRQSLGQGLEFLIYFQGNSAPDKSGLPSDRFSAERTGGSVSTLTIQRTQQEDSAVYLCASSLGFGTSGGRSYEQYFGPGTRLTVT.